Below, 5 T cell receptor beta chains from the same sample are listed, as sequenced in a study of cytomegalovirus exposure and HLA in healthy donors listed by TCRdb under 2017. Receptor amplification or capture employed the immunoSEQ multiplex PCR assay. The multiplex PCR relied on a mix of 60 forward primers for TCR Vbeta segments and 13 reverse primers for TCR Jbeta segments. Imported from immuneACCESS, the table was reduced by TCRdb to in-frame sequences with V and J called. These copies leave out some clones; in studies compared against another copy, an unresolved V gene accounts for under half, and the cause of the remainder is not known. This sample lists about 200,000 clones; roughly 68% were detected once. The ten largest clones capture about 2.8% of the sample. Specimen: PBMCs. The receptors were gathered from a man aged 40-50 years in good health and CMV-seropositive.

The chain is built from TRBV29-1 and TRBJ1-3, with TRBD1 identical over 8 bases. The germline V gene encodes CDR1 SQVTM and CDR2 ANQGSEA. The CDR3 totals 12 residues. V lost 4 bases to trimming and J lost 9 bases; unmatched junction nucleotides: 5. DNA of the CDR3: TGCAGCGTTGGGACAGGGCTTGGCACCATATATTTT. Translating gives CSVGTGLGTIYF.

This clone came up a few times. The J gene is TRBJ1-1, the V gene TRBV5-1, with D perhaps TRBD1 (6 bases). The V and J ends lost 4 bases and 1 base respectively, with 14 bases between them. The CDR3 length is 15 residues. The V gene's germline CDR1 is SGHRS and CDR2 YFSETQ. The CDR3 bases are TGCGCCAGCAGCCTGGGGGCCGGATCGAACACTGAAGCTTTCTTT. Translating it yields CASSLGAGSNTEAFF. Supplemented by reference TRBV5-1 and TRBJ1-1, the full variable domain reads KAGVTQTPRYLIKTRGQQVTLSCSPISGHRSVSWYQQTPGQGLQFLFEYFSETQRNKGNFPGRFSGRQFSNSRSEMNVSTLELGDSALYLCASSLGAGSNTEAFFGQGTRLTVV.

The V call is TRBV7-3, the J call TRBJ2-3, with 10 nucleotides matching TRBD2. The junction had 13 bases not matched to a gene; V was cut back by 2 bases and J by 11 bases. Looked up from germline, CDR1 is SGHTA and CDR2 is FQGTGA. This CDR3 has 16 amino acids. The CDR3 DNA reads as TGTGCCAGCAGCTTAGGGAGCGGGGGGGCAGGTAATGTGCAGTATTTT. This codes for CASSLGSGGAGNVQYF.

The chain is built from TRBV5-5 and TRBJ2-7, with a possible D match to TRBD2 (5 bases). The CDR3 sequence is 15 residues long. Germline values: CDR1 SGHKS, CDR2 YYEKEE (reference sequence). Between the trimmed V and J ends, which lost 0 bases and 2 bases, there was a span of 12 bases. The CDR3 protein is CASSLEGGDTYEQYF. CDR3 nucleotides: TGTGCCAGCAGCTTGGAAGGAGGCGACACCTACGAGCAGTACTTC. Combining the CDR3 with reference TRBV5-5 and TRBJ2-7 gives the whole variable domain DAGVTQSPTHLIKTRGQQVTLRCSPISGHKSVSWYQQVLGQGPQFIFQYYEKEERGRGNFPDRFSARQFPNYSSELNVNALLLGDSALYLCASSLEGGDTYEQYFGPGTRLTVT.

This clone has only a few counts. The gene calls are TRBV6-5 and TRBJ1-1; perhaps TRBD1 as D (5 bases). The CDR3 is 16 residues long. The germline CDR1 and CDR2 sequences are MNHEY and SVGAGI. Trimming cost V 0 bases and J 4 bases, with 15 bases left between them. As DNA, the CDR3 is TGTGCCAGCAGTTACTCGTGGCAGGGAAAGGGCACTGAAGCTTTCTTT. This encodes CASSYSWQGKGTEAFF.